This T cell receptor (beta chain) stems from a study of Ad26.COV2.S vaccination and SARS-CoV-2 variants. Treatment noted: around 19 received Ad26.COV2.S at low or high dose, single or two shots; roughly 5 received placebo; per-sample allocation not given. Collection of samples fell on day 63 after the first vaccine or placebo injection. Using immunoSEQ multiplex PCR, the repertoire was profiled, and TCRdb retains in-frame clones only, with some absent. Seen here are about 480,000 clones, about 83% observed once, and the top ten hold roughly 12%. Sequences were derived from peripheral blood, sampled in a trial of Ad26.COV2.S vaccine versus placebo. This sequence was found in a person between 18 and 65 years old who received the Ad26.COV2.S COVID-19 vaccine or a placebo.

The CDR3 here is CASSHRTSIPAYGYTF. The CDR3 DNA reads TGTGCCAGTAGTCACAGGACTTCTATTCCCGCTTATGGCTACACCTTC. This chain uses TRBV19 with TRBJ1-2; D is possibly TRBD1 (5 bases). Germline values: CDR1 LNHDA, CDR2 SQIVND (reference sequence). V lost 5 bases to trimming and J lost 5 bases, with 21 bases between them. CDR3 length: 16 residues. Filled out from reference TRBV19 and TRBJ1-2, the complete variable domain reads DGGITQSPKYLFRKEGQNVTLSCEQNLNHDAMYWYRQDPGQGLRLIYYSQIVNDFQKGDIAEGYSVSREKKESFPLTVTSAQKNPTAFYLCASSHRTSIPAYGYTFGSGTRLTVV.